The rows below give T cell receptor beta chains drawn from one sample of a study of early T cells in non-severe SARS-CoV-2 infection. TCRdb fed the 5' RACE reads into MiXCR, producing one record per CDR3 protein. The sample has 10,000 to 13,000 distinct CDR3 sequences, approximately 4.4% seen once. The sample taken for sequencing was whole blood. The receptors derive from an adult who was a healthcare worker with PCR-confirmed SARS-CoV-2 infection or an uninfected control (not recorded which). Both conserved end residues are part of each CDR3. D genes are given only for firm matches. Some rows mark clone size as missing; the rest say once, few, many or name a class of expanded clone.

CDR3 length,D gene,V gene,J gene,clone size,CDR3 DNA,CDR3 protein
16,-,TRBV7-6,TRBJ1-1,many,TGTGCCAGCAGCAGCAAGCGGACGGCTGTGAACACTGAAGCTTTCTTT,CASSSKRTAVNTEAFF
13,-,TRBV11-3,TRBJ1-1,many,TGTGCCAGCAGCTTAGTATTCGGGACCAAAGCTTTCTTT,CASSLVFGTKAFF
15,-,TRBV20-1,TRBJ1-1,many,TGCAGTGCTCCCCTTAGGGATGGTCGAGGCACTGAAGCTTTCTTT,CSAPLRDGRGTEAFF
12,-,TRBV6-6,TRBJ2-1,many,TGTGCCAGCAGTTATGGGGGGAATGAGCAGTTCTTC,CASSYGGNEQFF
13,-,TRBV7-2,TRBJ1-2,medium-sized,TGTGCCAGCAGCCAGATATATAACTATGGCTACACCTTC,CASSQIYNYGYTF
15,-,TRBV20-1,TRBJ1-1,medium-sized,TGCAGTGGCCTGAGGGCCCGGGGGAGGAACACTGAAGCTTTCTTT,CSGLRARGRNTEAFF
14,-,TRBV6-5,TRBJ2-3,medium-sized,TGTGCCAGCGCTCATGTCGGGGGCCCAGATACGCAGTATTTT,CASAHVGGPDTQYF
12,-,TRBV7-9,TRBJ2-3,many,TGTGCCACCGGGACGGACACAGATACGCAGTATTTT,CATGTDTDTQYF
17,TRBD2,TRBV7-2,TRBJ2-2,many,TGTGCCAGCAGCCGGGACTTTAGCGGGGGTACCACCGGGGAGCTGTTTTTT,CASSRDFSGGTTGELFF
13,-,TRBV25-1,TRBJ1-2,few,TGTGCCAGCAGTGTAGACGGGGGGAATGGCTACACCTTC,CASSVDGGNGYTF
16,TRBD1,TRBV7-2,TRBJ1-2,-,TGTGCCAGCAGCTTAGCCGGGACAGGGGGCGCCTATGGCTACACCTTC,CASSLAGTGGAYGYTF
14,TRBD1,TRBV5-1,TRBJ2-7,many,TGCGCCAGCAGCTCCCCGGGACAGACCTACGAGCAGTACTTC,CASSSPGQTYEQYF
15,TRBD1,TRBV7-6,TRBJ1-1,many,TGTGCCAGCAGCCCAAGACAGGGTTATGACACTGAAGCTTTCTTT,CASSPRQGYDTEAFF
13,-,TRBV12-3/TRBV12-4,TRBJ1-1,-,TGTGCCAGCAGGATGGTCAAGAACACTGAAGCTTTCTTT,CASRMVKNTEAFF
13,-,TRBV20-1,TRBJ2-5,few,TGCAGTGCTAGAGTGCGGGGCTCGGAGACCCAGTACTTC,CSARVRGSETQYF
15,-,TRBV9,TRBJ1-1,medium-sized,TGTGCCAGCAGACCAGGATGGATTGGAGGTACTGAAGCTTTCTTT,CASRPGWIGGTEAFF
15,TRBD1,TRBV10-3,TRBJ2-7,many,TGTGCCATCAGCTCTAGGACAGGGTGGTGGAACGAGCAGTACTTC,CAISSRTGWWNEQYF
15,TRBD1,TRBV18,TRBJ2-7,many,TGTGCCAGCTCACCCGGACAGGGGGAAACCTACGAGCAGTACTTC,CASSPGQGETYEQYF
15,-,TRBV6-2/TRBV6-3,TRBJ2-1,medium-sized,TGTGCCAGCAGTTACGGGGACCTAGCCTACAATGAGCAGTTCTTC,CASSYGDLAYNEQFF
12,-,TRBV11-3,TRBJ2-1,medium-sized,TGTGCCAGCAGCAGGAGGGACGGCGAGCAGTTCTTC,CASSRRDGEQFF
17,TRBD1,TRBV11-2,TRBJ2-4,many,TGTGCCAGCAGCGCCATACAGGGGTCTCTAGCCAAAAACATTCAGTACTTC,CASSAIQGSLAKNIQYF
12,-,TRBV12-3/TRBV12-4,TRBJ1-5,-,TGTGCCAGCAGTTTCACCGATCAGCCCCAGCATTTT,CASSFTDQPQHF
15,TRBD1,TRBV24-1,TRBJ2-2,few,TGTGCCACCAGTGTGGGGACAGGGGCCACCGGGGAGCTGTTTTTT,CATSVGTGATGELFF
15,-,TRBV11-2,TRBJ1-1,many,TGTGCCAGCAGCTTAGTCTTTAGGGCATTCACTGAAGCTTTCTTT,CASSLVFRAFTEAFF
16,-,TRBV6-5,TRBJ1-3,-,TGTGCCAGCAGTTACACCGGGACGGGCTCTGGAAACACCATATATTTT,CASSYTGTGSGNTIYF
12,-,TRBV20-1,TRBJ2-7,many,TGCAGTGCTAGAGATGGACGACCCGAGCAGTACTTC,CSARDGRPEQYF
14,-,TRBV19,TRBJ1-4,medium-sized,TGTGCCAGTACCGCGACAGGAGTTAATGAAAAACTGTTTTTT,CASTATGVNEKLFF
16,-,TRBV1,TRBJ2-3,many,TGCACCAGCAGCTTTGATGGCGGGGGGTCCACAGATACGCAGTATTTT,CTSSFDGGGSTDTQYF
13,-,TRBV12-3/TRBV12-4,TRBJ1-1,few,TGTGCCAGCACCCTCCGGGGGGAGGCTGAAGCTTTCTTT,CASTLRGEAEAFF
12,-,TRBV11-3,TRBJ2-1,-,TGTGCCAGCAGCTTAATGGGTTATGAGCAGTTCTTC,CASSLMGYEQFF
12,-,TRBV5-4,TRBJ2-1,many,TGTGCCAGCAGTCTGGCGGGTGATGAGCAGTTCTTC,CASSLAGDEQFF
13,-,TRBV5-1,TRBJ1-1,-,TGCGCCAGCAGCCCTCATCCGAACACTGAAGCTTTCTTT,CASSPHPNTEAFF
16,-,TRBV5-1,TRBJ2-2,few,TGCGCCAGCAGCTTGGGGACGGAATTCAACACCGGGGAGCTGTTTTTT,CASSLGTEFNTGELFF
14,-,TRBV6-1,TRBJ2-2,many,TGTGCCAGCAGTGAGATGATCAACACCGGGGAGCTGTTTTTT,CASSEMINTGELFF
21,TRBD1,TRBV7-8,TRBJ2-2,-,TGTGCCAGCAGGCCGGACAGGGGGCTAACTCCCACAAAAAAGAACACCGGGGAGCTGTTTTTT,CASRPDRGLTPTKKNTGELFF